The clone carrying this T cell receptor beta chain was recorded many times. Antigen specificity is unknown. The data belong to a study of T-cell reconstitution after alpha-beta-depleted transplantation in children. Study observations and caveats: T-cell numbers and diversity, one year after transplant, stemmed largely from T cells that were newly produced.

The CDR3 runs to 13 residues. The germline V gene encodes CDR1 DFQATT and CDR2 SNEGSKA (reference sequence). The trim removed 5 bases at V and 7 bases at J, leaving 6 bases unmatched. Unique molecular identifiers were built into the TCRbeta library. TCRdb recomputed calls from the PCR reads with MiXCR, one row per CDR3 protein. The table records almost 500,000 distinct CDR3 sequences, roughly a tenth of them present only once. V is TRBV20-1 and J is TRBJ2-1; 9 bases align to TRBD2. The sample in question was PBMCs, obtained before TCRalphabeta/CD19-depleted stem cell transplant. The sequence was obtained from a child aged 2-15 years with inherited bone marrow failure, due to receive a stem cell transplant. CDR3 protein: CSAVSGSWNEQFF. In DNA, the CDR3 is TGCAGTGCTGTTAGCGGGAGCTGGAATGAGCAGTTCTTC.